Listed below are T cell receptor beta chains from one sample, sequenced in a study of beta chain features in type 1 diabetes. Libraries were prepared by immunoSEQ multiplex PCR; TCRdb keeps only in-frame clonotypes and omits some of them. The profile shows about half a million clones, about 10% of them singletons. Specimen: naive CD4+ T cells from blood. These receptor sequences come from a woman aged 18-29 years in good health. Each CDR3 is given with its conserved first and last residue. The D gene is left open where the match is weak. Expanded clones get a size class; other rows say once, few or many, or leave the size out.

15 NA TRBJ2-7 NA TRBV4-3 CASSQDWAGEYEQYF TGCGCCAGCAGCCAAGATTGGGCAGGGGAGTACGAGCAGTACTTC
17 NA TRBJ2-1 few TRBV6-1 CASSEGGRNGLLSEQFF TGTGCCAGCAGTGAAGGGGGGCGGAACGGACTGCTAAGTGAGCAGTTCTTC
15 NA TRBJ2-2 NA TRBV28 CASSPLSLGVGELFF TGTGCCAGCAGTCCTCTTAGCTTGGGCGTCGGGGAGCTGTTTTTT
13 NA TRBJ1-1 NA TRBV7-2 CASSFTGYTEAFF TGTGCCAGCAGCTTCACAGGGTACACTGAAGCTTTCTTT
19 TRBD2 TRBJ2-3 few TRBV9 CASSVIAGGALRSTDTQYF TGTGCCAGCAGCGTAATAGCGGGAGGGGCCCTTAGGAGCACAGATACGCAGTATTTT
14 NA TRBJ2-5 few TRBV7-3 CASSVGGARETQYF TGTGCCAGCAGTGTGGGAGGCGCTCGCGAGACCCAGTACTTC
14 NA TRBJ2-2 NA TRBV19 CASSTEINTGELFF TGTGCCAGTAGTACAGAGATTAACACCGGGGAGCTGTTTTTT
11 NA TRBJ2-1 NA TRBV28 CASSPRNEQFF TGTGCCAGCAGCCCGAGAAATGAGCAGTTCTTC
17 NA TRBJ1-2 few TRBV9 CASSAWDRPEKDYGYTF TGTGCCAGCAGCGCTTGGGACCGACCCGAGAAAGACTATGGCTACACCTTC
13 NA TRBJ1-1 few TRBV7-9 CASSLRLNTEAFF TGTGCCAGCAGCTTACGATTGAACACTGAAGCTTTCTTT
16 NA TRBJ1-1 few TRBV7-2 CASSLAGFGEDTEAFF TGTGCCAGCAGCTTAGCAGGGTTTGGGGAAGACACTGAAGCTTTCTTT
11 NA TRBJ2-3 few TRBV9 CASSVATTQYF TGTGCCAGCAGCGTAGCCACTACGCAGTATTTT
12 NA TRBJ1-2 NA TRBV15 CATSRHSYGYTF TGTGCCACCAGCAGACACTCTTATGGCTACACCTTC
14 NA TRBJ1-2 NA TRBV2 CASRKQAAAYGYTF TGTGCCAGCAGGAAACAGGCTGCTGCTTATGGCTACACCTTC
17 TRBD2 TRBJ2-1 few TRBV9 CASSRTSGANSYNEQFF TGTGCCAGCAGCCGGACTAGCGGGGCCAACTCCTACAATGAGCAGTTCTTC
16 TRBD2 TRBJ2-1 few TRBV4-2 CASSQAGTSGYNEQFF TGTGCCAGCAGCCAAGCCGGGACTAGCGGTTACAATGAGCAGTTCTTC
15 NA TRBJ2-1 NA TRBV7-8 CASSPLARRSNEQFF TGTGCCAGCAGCCCTCTAGCCCGTAGAAGCAATGAGCAGTTCTTC
14 NA TRBJ1-2 NA TRBV5-4 CASSPRGRDYGYTF TGTGCCAGCAGCCCTCGGGGGAGGGATTATGGCTACACCTTC
15 TRBD2 TRBJ2-2 few TRBV7-7 CASSSQLAGAGELFF TGTGCTAGCAGCTCACAACTAGCGGGAGCCGGGGAGCTGTTTTTT
14 TRBD1 TRBJ1-1 few TRBV18 CASSPDRGLTEAFF TGTGCCAGCTCACCAGACAGGGGGCTCACTGAAGCTTTCTTT
15 TRBD1 TRBJ2-2 few TRBV9 CASSLRTGDTGELFF TGTGCCAGCAGCCTACGGACAGGGGACACCGGGGAGCTGTTTTTT
17 NA TRBJ1-2 NA TRBV4-3 CASSQDRYGAANYGYTF TGCGCCAGCAGCCAAGATCGCTATGGGGCAGCTAACTATGGCTACACCTTC
13 NA TRBJ2-3 few TRBV5-1 CASSLYSTDTQYF TGCGCCAGCAGCTTGTACAGCACAGATACGCAGTATTTT
14 TRBD2 TRBJ2-7 NA TRBV7-9 CASSFGTILYEQYF TGTGCCAGCAGCTTTGGGACTATTCTGTACGAGCAGTACTTC
15 NA TRBJ1-5 few TRBV19 CASSTQQAPLVPQHF TGTGCCAGTAGTACCCAACAGGCCCCTTTGGTTCCCCAGCATTTT
15 NA TRBJ2-1 many TRBV14 CASSLLGTTYNEQFF TGTGCCAGCAGCCTCCTAGGTACAACCTACAATGAGCAGTTCTTC
14 NA TRBJ2-3 NA TRBV12-5 CASGLGTSTDTQYF TGTGCTAGTGGCCTCGGGACTAGCACAGATACGCAGTATTTT
15 NA TRBJ2-7 NA TRBV7-9 CASSFRLEGFYEQYF TGTGCCAGCAGCTTTCGACTAGAGGGATTCTACGAGCAGTACTTC
16 TRBD2 TRBJ2-5 NA TRBV9 CASSAPGLAGRETQYF TGTGCCAGCAGCGCCCCAGGACTAGCGGGCCGGGAGACCCAGTACTTC
12 NA TRBJ1-6 NA TRBV7-2 CASSLGWRPLHF TGTGCCAGCAGCCTCGGTTGGCGCCCCCTCCACTTT
13 NA TRBJ2-5 NA TRBV28 CASSRDLQGTQYF TGTGCCAGCAGTCGAGACTTACAGGGGACCCAGTACTTC
11 NA TRBJ2-1 few TRBV2 CASSLGSEQFF TGTGCCAGCAGTTTAGGATCTGAGCAGTTCTTC
15 NA TRBJ2-1 few TRBV18 CASSQGVGLGNEQFF TGTGCCAGCTCTCAAGGGGTGGGGCTTGGCAATGAGCAGTTCTTC
13 TRBD1 TRBJ1-6 NA TRBV6-1 CASSRTGASPLHF TGTGCCAGCAGTCGGACAGGAGCTTCACCCCTCCACTTT
17 NA TRBJ1-5 NA TRBV5-1 CASSRTLLRGPNQPQHF TGCGCCAGCAGCCGAACCCTCCTCAGGGGCCCTAATCAGCCCCAGCATTTT
14 NA TRBJ2-3 few TRBV7-3 CASSFRDPTDTQYF TGTGCCAGCAGCTTCAGAGACCCCACAGATACGCAGTATTTT
13 NA TRBJ1-1 NA TRBV7-2 CASSLQGNTEAFF TGTGCCAGCAGCCTGCAAGGGAACACTGAAGCTTTCTTT
14 NA TRBJ2-3 NA TRBV6-5 CASSSWARTDTQYF TGTGCCAGCAGTTCCTGGGCCCGCACAGATACGCAGTATTTT
12 NA TRBJ1-5 few TRBV28 CASSLMDQPQHF TGTGCCAGCAGTTTGATGGATCAGCCCCAGCATTTT
12 NA TRBJ1-1 few TRBV7-2 CASSEVRTEAFF TGTGCCAGCAGCGAAGTCCGGACTGAAGCTTTCTTT
12 NA TRBJ1-5 few TRBV7-9 CASSLERRPQHF TGTGCCAGCAGCCTAGAACGTCGGCCCCAGCATTTT
14 NA TRBJ1-5 few TRBV6-5 CASSPWEAWQPQHF TGTGCCAGCAGTCCCTGGGAGGCTTGGCAGCCCCAGCATTTT